Listed below are T cell receptor beta chains from one sample, sequenced in a study of identical twins. TCRdb re-called the 5' RACE reads with MiXCR, one entry per CDR3 protein. The table shows 1.5 million to 2 million distinct CDR3 sequences, with less than 40% occurring only once. Source material: cord blood. The receptor set was obtained from a newborn girl in good health. Each CDR3 is given with its conserved first and last residue. The D gene is left open where the match is weak. Clone size appears in some rows only: once, few, many, or a class for an expanded clone.

clone_size: few
d_call: -
v_call: TRBV7-2
j_call: TRBJ2-1
cdr3_length: 13
cdr3_nt: TGTGCCAGCAGCAGGGGTAACCGCAATGAGCAGTTCTTC
cdr3_aa: CASSRGNRNEQFF

clone_size: -
d_call: TRBD2
v_call: TRBV28
j_call: TRBJ2-1
cdr3_length: 21
cdr3_nt: TGTGCCAGCAGTCCCTCCCCGACTAGCGGGAGGGTCTACAGCTCCTACAATGAGCAGTTCTTC
cdr3_aa: CASSPSPTSGRVYSSYNEQFF

clone_size: -
d_call: TRBD2
v_call: TRBV5-1
j_call: TRBJ2-7
cdr3_length: 15
cdr3_nt: TGCGCCAGCAGCCCCAGCGGGAGCTCCTACAATGAGCGGTACTTC
cdr3_aa: CASSPSGSSYNERYF

clone_size: -
d_call: -
v_call: TRBV27
j_call: TRBJ1-6
cdr3_length: 14
cdr3_nt: TGTGCCAGCAGTTGGGGGGCGAATAATTCACCCCTCCACTTT
cdr3_aa: CASSWGANNSPLHF

clone_size: -
d_call: -
v_call: TRBV28
j_call: TRBJ1-5
cdr3_length: 15
cdr3_nt: TGTGCCAGCAGTTTCGGATCACAGGGTAATCAGCCCCAGCATTTT
cdr3_aa: CASSFGSQGNQPQHF

clone_size: few
d_call: -
v_call: TRBV30
j_call: TRBJ1-2
cdr3_length: 13
cdr3_nt: TGTGCCTGGAGGGATACGAACAGGGACGGCTACACCTTC
cdr3_aa: CAWRDTNRDGYTF

clone_size: few
d_call: TRBD2
v_call: TRBV7-2
j_call: TRBJ2-2
cdr3_length: 18
cdr3_nt: TGTGCCAGCAGCTCCTCGACTAGCCTCATAGCGAACACCGGGGAGCTGTTTTTT
cdr3_aa: CASSSSTSLIANTGELFF

clone_size: few
d_call: -
v_call: TRBV3-1
j_call: TRBJ1-5
cdr3_length: 14
cdr3_nt: TGTGCCAGCAGCCAAGGGGGGGCCAATCAGCCCCAGCATTTT
cdr3_aa: CASSQGGANQPQHF

clone_size: few
d_call: -
v_call: TRBV11-2
j_call: TRBJ2-1
cdr3_length: 15
cdr3_nt: TGTGCCAGCAGCTTAAGGTCGGGGATGAGCCATGAGCAGTTCTTC
cdr3_aa: CASSLRSGMSHEQFF

clone_size: -
d_call: TRBD1
v_call: TRBV5-1
j_call: TRBJ1-2
cdr3_length: 14
cdr3_nt: TGCGCCAGCAGCTTGGAAACAGGGGGCTGGGGCTACACCTTC
cdr3_aa: CASSLETGGWGYTF

clone_size: many
d_call: -
v_call: TRBV2
j_call: TRBJ2-7
cdr3_length: 14
cdr3_nt: TGTGCCAGCAGTGAAGGCATGACCCTATACGAGCAGTACTTC
cdr3_aa: CASSEGMTLYEQYF

clone_size: once
d_call: TRBD2
v_call: TRBV6-5
j_call: TRBJ2-5
cdr3_length: 18
cdr3_nt: TGTGCCAGCAGTTATCAAGTGGCTAGCGGGAGGGAAGGGGAGACCCAGTACTTC
cdr3_aa: CASSYQVASGREGETQYF

clone_size: few
d_call: -
v_call: TRBV20-1
j_call: TRBJ1-5
cdr3_length: 13
cdr3_nt: TGCAGTGCGCTGGGACATCTCAATCAGCCCCAGCATTTT
cdr3_aa: CSALGHLNQPQHF

clone_size: -
d_call: -
v_call: TRBV2
j_call: TRBJ2-5
cdr3_length: 11
cdr3_nt: TGTGCCAGCAGTCCGAAAGGCCGGCGGTACTTC
cdr3_aa: CASSPKGRRYF

clone_size: many
d_call: TRBD2
v_call: TRBV5-1
j_call: TRBJ2-1
cdr3_length: 15
cdr3_nt: TGCGCCAGCAGCCCGGGACTAGCCTCCTACAATGAGCAGTTCTTC
cdr3_aa: CASSPGLASYNEQFF

clone_size: -
d_call: -
v_call: TRBV2
j_call: TRBJ2-3
cdr3_length: 12
cdr3_nt: TGTGCCAGCAGTATTGGCCTCGGGACGCAGTATTTT
cdr3_aa: CASSIGLGTQYF